The clone carrying this T cell receptor (beta chain) appeared a few times. This record comes from a study of blood T cell repertoires in COVID-19. Overall study context: Italy, Spain and the United States were the sources of the convalescent and acute COVID-19 samples. Sample material is recorded as cDNA or gDNA derived from T cells, B-cell-depleted T cells, or PBMCs.

Method: immunoSEQ multiplex PCR; TCRdb's copy keeps in-frame clones and lacks some. The table shows roughly 38,000 clones, with 90% to 95% occurring only once. The sequence was collected from a man aged 45-60 years with active COVID-19. Source material: peripheral blood.

CDR3 in amino acids: CAISPEGSNQPQHF. CDR3 nucleotides: TGTGCCATCAGTCCTGAGGGTAGCAATCAGCCCCAGCATTTT. The chain joins TRBV10-3 to TRBJ1-5; D gene unclear. The CDR3 spans 14 residues. Germline loops: CDR1 ENHRY, CDR2 SYGVKD. V gave up 5 bases and J gave up 0 bases, with 8 bases separating them.